Sequencing of this T cell receptor beta chain was carried out in a study of blood T cell repertoires in COVID-19. Across the whole study: COVID-19 samples from acute and convalescent phases originated in the United States, Italy and Spain. T cells, B-cell-depleted T cells, or PBMCs provided the cDNA or gDNA that served as material.

Authors' processing steps: Amplification from reference gene primers served as the basis for estimated nucleated cell counts. The repertoire was sequenced with immunoSEQ multiplex PCR; TCRdb's copy has only in-frame clones and lacks some. The V and J calls and clone size are taken from that table; D and trimming were inferred from the DNA. The repertoire holds 300,000 to 350,000 clones, around four fifths seen once, with approximately 3% in the top ten. This TCR was sampled from a man aged 25-40 years with active or convalescent COVID-19. The sample was peripheral blood.

The CDR3 DNA reads TGTGCCAGCAGGCGACTAGCGGGAAGGGGGGAGCTGTTTTTT. Translating gives CASRRLAGRGELFF. The genes are TRBV11-2 and TRBJ2-2; 11 bases align to TRBD2. The CDR3 length is 14 residues. Per the germline V gene, CDR1 is SGHAT and CDR2 is FQNNGV. J lost 8 bases, V lost 6 bases, and 5 bases had no gene match.